This passage covers 10 T cell receptor beta chains from one sample sequenced in a study of CD8+ T cells in alopecia areata. As to treatment: oral pan-JAK inhibitor, 5-10 mg twice daily. The sequencing template was cDNA reverse transcribed from extracted RNA. Sequencing was performed with immunoSEQ multiplex PCR; in TCRdb, only in-frame clones are kept and a portion is missing. The sample has approximately 210,000 clones, less than 50% seen once. Sequenced material: CD4+ T cells sorted from blood, taken at approximately week 37, from a patient treated with tofacitinib. The receptor source for this set is a human donor with alopecia areata.

The chain recombines TRBV7-9 with TRBJ2-7; D might be TRBD2 (5 bases). This CDR3 comprises 15 residues. CDR1 is SEHNR and CDR2 is FQNEAQ in the germline V gene (reference sequence). Trimming cost V 5 bases and J 2 bases, with 16 bases left between them. The CDR3 DNA reads TGTGCCAGCAGCGGCCTGGGGAGAGCTGCCTACGAGCAGTACTTC. Its translation is CASSGLGRAAYEQYF.

V gene TRBV7-8 combines with J gene TRBJ2-5; 13 nucleotides align to TRBD2. The germline gives CDR1 SGHVS, CDR2 FQNEAQ. The CDR3 contains 16 residues. V was pared by 4 bases and J by 6 bases, with 8 bases of the junction left unmatched. In nucleotides, the CDR3 is TGTGCCAGCAGCTCCATACTAGCGGGAGGGGGAAAGACCCAGTACTTC. Its translation is CASSSILAGGGKTQYF.

V usage is TRBV7-2 and J usage is TRBJ1-1; 9 positions match TRBD1. Germline V gene sequence: CDR1 SGHTA, CDR2 FQGNSA. This CDR3 is 16 amino acids long. Losses at the gene ends were 3 bases for V and 6 bases for J; bases not matched to a gene: 11. The CDR3 DNA reads as TGTGCCAGCAGCTTCGACAGGGGGGCTACGATTTCTGAAGCTTTCTTT. It encodes CASSFDRGATISEAFF.

The chain links TRBV6-1 to TRBJ1-2; D is unclear. The ends were cut back, 8 bases at V and 0 bases at J, with 10 bases in the middle. The CDR3 runs 13 residues. Germline V lookup: CDR1 MNHNS, CDR2 SASEGT. The CDR3 coding sequence is TGTGCCAGCGCTGCCAGATCTAACTATGGCTACACCTTC. Translating gives CASAARSNYGYTF.

The chain links TRBV7-2 to TRBJ2-6; TRBD2 is a possible D gene (6 bases). The CDR3 is 15 residues long. Germline V CDR1 and CDR2: SGHTA, FQGNSA. V was cut by 2 bases and J by 4 bases, with 9 bases left in between. The CDR3 bases are TGTGCCAGCAGCTTAAGCGGGCCCGGGGCCAACGTCCTGACTTTC. Protein product: CASSLSGPGANVLTF. The whole variable domain, remainder taken from reference TRBV7-2 and TRBJ2-6, is GAGVSQSPSNKVTEKGKDVELRCDPISGHTALYWYRQSLGQGLEFLIYFQGNSAPDKSGLPSDRFSAERTGGSVSTLTIQRTQQEDSAVYLCASSLSGPGANVLTFGAGSRLTVL.

There are a few counts of this clone. The sample has other DNA sequences that encode this CDR3 too. The CDR3 is CASSPGPYEQYF. For the CDR3, the DNA is TGTGCCAGCTCACCAGGGCCCTACGAGCAGTACTTC. The chain couples TRBV18 to TRBJ2-7; D unresolved. This CDR3 has 12 residues. CDR1 and CDR2 (germline): KGHSH, LQKENI. V was clipped by 2 bases and J by 2 bases, with 4 bases between them.

This chain uses TRBV11-1 with TRBJ2-1; no reliable D call. V lost 1 base to trimming and J lost 8 bases, with 12 bases between them. The CDR3 is 14 amino acids. The germline V gene has CDR1 SGHAT and CDR2 FQDESV (reference sequence). The CDR3 DNA sequence: TGTGCCAGCAGCTTAGGGACGGGCTGGGATGAGCAGTTCTTC. Protein product: CASSLGTGWDEQFF.

The rearrangement uses TRBV18 and TRBJ1-5; 9 bases line up with TRBD1. The V and J ends lost 2 bases and 7 bases, in that order; junction bases with no gene match: 3. The germline V gene has CDR1 KGHSH and CDR2 LQKENI. CDR3 length: 14 residues. The CDR3 loop is CASSPGTGLQPQHF. In DNA form, the CDR3 reads TGTGCCAGCTCACCAGGGACAGGGTTACAGCCCCAGCATTTT.

The rearrangement links TRBV27 to TRBJ2-1, with 13 bases aligning to TRBD2. Per the germline V gene, CDR1 is MNHEY and CDR2 is SMNVEV (reference sequence). The V segment lost 8 bases and the J segment 4 bases; nucleotides outside the gene matches: 2. CDR3 length: 14 residues. The CDR3 sequence: CASGGLAGYNEQFF. CDR3 DNA: TGTGCCAGCGGGGGACTAGCGGGGTACAATGAGCAGTTCTTC.

There are a few counts of this clone. The V call is TRBV29-1, the J call TRBJ2-1; unclear D gene. The germline V and J ends were trimmed by 7 bases and 3 bases, with 19 bases remaining between them. The CDR3 runs 15 residues. CDR1 and CDR2 (germline): SQVTM, ANQGSEA. CDR3: CSASNKDVVYNEQFF. DNA of the CDR3: TGCAGCGCATCCAACAAGGACGTTGTCTACAATGAGCAGTTCTTC.